This TCR beta chain derives from a study of CD8 T cells in ankylosing spondylitis. Whole-study findings and limits: Significant enrichment of disease-linked clones was reported in matched ankylosing spondylitis synovial fluid. Relatively scarce in peripheral blood, disease-linked clones were CD8+. What seemed typical of ankylosing spondylitis blood was a TCR beta motif built from eight highly homologous variants. Reports of some motif variants in reactive arthritis synovial fluid and blood predate this one.

The V segment lost 5 bases and the J segment 4 bases; nucleotides outside the gene matches: 6. Germline CDR1 reads SGHTA; CDR2 reads FQGNSA. The CDR3 is made up of 16 amino acids. As to this clonotype: Its matching antigen is unknown.

Researchers built TCR beta libraries using quantitative 5'-RACE with molecular barcodes. TCRdb ran MiXCR on the 5' RACE reads and lists one entry per CDR3 protein. The sample holds roughly 440,000 distinct CDR3 sequences; roughly 15% are singletons and the top ten take around 0.92%. The material sequenced was blood, either unsorted or a sorted T cell fraction (not recorded which). This chain connects TRBV7-2 to TRBJ1-3; TRBD1 aligns across 12 bases. The TCR was taken from a male donor with ankylosing spondylitis. CDR3 nucleotides: TGTGCCAGCAGCGTCGGGACAGGGGGCTTCGGAAACACCATATATTTT. Protein sequence: CASSVGTGGFGNTIYF.